The 18 T cell receptor beta chains below come from one sample, sequenced in a study of T cells in Graves' hyperthyroidism and ophthalmopathy. Amplification yielded TCR beta CDR3 regions, with RNA transcripts as the source. The HTBI primer set was used in a first-round RT-PCR of the TCR CDR3. In TCRdb, the multiplex PCR reads were re-called with MiXCR into one record per CDR3 protein. The sample contains around 690,000 distinct CDR3 sequences, 15% to 20% of which appear only once. Sequenced input: blood. The receptors were gathered from a man aged 45-60 years with Graves' hyperthyroidism.

Ten or more counts support this clonotype. The rearrangement links TRBV28 to TRBJ1-2; possibly TRBD1 for D (6 bases). Trimming stripped 0 bases from V and 8 bases from J, with 13 bases between. Germline-derived CDR1 and CDR2 are MDHEN and SYDVKM. This CDR3 has 14 amino acids. Written as DNA, the CDR3 is TGTGCCAGCAGTTTATGGACAGGAGCCAACGGCTACACCTTC. Its protein product is CASSLWTGANGYTF.

This clonotype was seen only a few times. The CDR3 DNA is TGTGCCAGCAGCTTCCATACCACTAGTTGGTCCACAGATACGCAGTATTTT. It specifies CASSFHTTSWSTDTQYF. V is TRBV11-2 and J is TRBJ2-3; D possibly corresponds to TRBD2 (5 bases). The CDR3 is 17 residues long. Per germline, CDR1 SGHAT and CDR2 FQNNGV. V shed 3 bases and J shed 2 bases, with 18 bases lying between them. The full variable domain, in which reference TRBV11-2 and TRBJ2-3 provide the parts outside the CDR3, is EAGVAQSPRYKIIEKRQSVAFWCNPISGHATLYWYQQILGQGPKLLIQFQNNGVVDDSQLPKDRFSAERLKGVDSTLKIQPAKLEDSAVYLCASSFHTTSWSTDTQYFGPGTRLTVL.

The rearrangement uses TRBV25-1 and TRBJ1-5; no clear D. The CDR3 is 15 residues long. Germline CDR1 and CDR2: MGHDK and SYGVNS. Between the trimmed V and J ends, which lost 1 base and 3 bases, there was a span of 10 bases. CDR3 DNA sequence: TGTGCCAGCAGTGAATCCGGAGCCGACAATCAGCCCCAGCATTTT. Its translation is CASSESGADNQPQHF.

The table lists this clonotype with many counts. The chain uses TRBV12-3 or TRBV12-4 and TRBJ2-7, with D perhaps TRBD1 (6 bases). This CDR3 is 14 amino acids long. The V gene lost 2 bases and the J gene lost 3 bases, with 11 bases spanning the gap. The DNA of the CDR3 is TGTGCCAGCAGTTTAACGCAGGGGATCTACGAGCAGTACTTC. Encoded protein: CASSLTQGIYEQYF.

Concerning this clonotype: The junction and the germline gene differ at one end; a read error may be behind it. The genes are TRBV2 and TRBJ2-1, with 9 bases that match TRBD2. The germline CDR1 and CDR2 sequences are SNHLY and FYNNEI. This CDR3 has 13 amino acids. CDR3 DNA: TGTGCCAGCATGGCGGGAGGGTGGGATGAGCAGTCCTTC. Translating gives CASMAGGWDEQSF. Supplemented by reference TRBV2 and TRBJ2-1, the full variable domain reads EPEVTQTPSHQVTQMGQEVILRCVPISNHLYFYWYRQILGQKVEFLVSFYNNEISEKSEIFDDQFSVERPDGSNFTLKIRSTKLEDSAMYFCASMAGGWDEQSFGPGTRLTVL.

This clonotype appeared many times. This chain uses TRBV7-9 with TRBJ2-3, with TRBD2 identical over 7 bases. Trimming at V came to 3 bases and at J to 1 base, leaving 16 bases not matched to a gene. The germline V gene encodes CDR1 SEHNR and CDR2 FQNEAQ (reference sequence). This CDR3 has 19 residues. As DNA, the CDR3 is TGTGCCAGCAGCTTCCGGAAAGCGGGACGGTCTACTGGCACAGATACGCAGTATTTT. Translating gives CASSFRKAGRSTGTDTQYF.

In its sample, this clonotype was seen many times. The chain couples TRBV28 to TRBJ2-1; TRBD2 agrees at 12 bases. Trimming at V came to 3 bases and at J to 6 bases, leaving 3 bases not matched to a gene. Germline V gives CDR1 MDHEN, CDR2 SYDVKM. The CDR3 covers 15 residues. CDR3 region: CASSLATSGSNEQFF. The CDR3 nucleotides are TGTGCCAGCAGTTTGGCGACTAGCGGGAGCAATGAGCAGTTCTTC.

This clonotype was seen many times. The chain joins TRBV18 to TRBJ2-3; no definite D call. The CDR3 runs to 12 residues. In germline, CDR1 is KGHSH, CDR2 LQKENI. Deletions cut 3 bases from V and 5 bases from J, with 6 bases between. CDR3 nucleotide sequence: TGTGCCAGCTCACCCGTTGGAGATACGCAGTATTTT. Amino acids: CASSPVGDTQYF.

This chain links TRBV28 with TRBJ2-7; maybe TRBD1 (5 bases). With 6 bases removed from V and 5 bases from J, the gap between germline ends came to 17 bases. In germline, CDR1 is MDHEN, CDR2 SYDVKM. The CDR3 is 14 residues long. CDR3 DNA sequence: TGTGCCAGCAGCCTCCCCTCAGGGTGGAACGAGCAGTACTTC. It specifies CASSLPSGWNEQYF.

This chain joins TRBV7-2 and TRBJ1-2, with D possibly matching TRBD1 (5 bases). The germline CDR1 and CDR2 sequences are SGHTA and FQGNSA. The CDR3 contains 14 residues. V was cut by 2 bases and J by 7 bases, with 14 bases left in between. The DNA of the CDR3 is TGTGCCAGCAGCTTAACAGGAGGCACACCTGGCTACACCTTC. It codes for CASSLTGGTPGYTF.

This chain joins TRBV4-3 and TRBJ2-1; D is unresolved. Trimming cost V 0 bases and J 4 bases, with 13 bases left between them. The V gene's germline CDR1 is LGHNA and CDR2 YSLEER. CDR3 length equals 16 residues. CDR3 protein: CASSQDPQTSYNEQFF. CDR3 DNA sequence: TGCGCCAGCAGCCAAGATCCTCAAACTTCGTACAATGAGCAGTTCTTC.

V and J are TRBV6-2 or TRBV6-3 and TRBJ2-5; TRBD1 matches 7 bases. Unmatched junction bases numbered 9, after V lost 4 bases and J lost 4 bases. This CDR3 has 15 residues. The germline V gene has CDR1 MNHEY and CDR2 SVGEGT. The CDR3 region is CASSSSPPGGETQYF. The CDR3 DNA sequence: TGTGCCAGCAGTTCCTCCCCGCCAGGGGGAGAGACCCAGTACTTC.

This clonotype came up many times. This chain joins TRBV28 and TRBJ2-1, with TRBD2 identical over 11 bases. V dropped 1 base and J dropped 0; count of bases not matched to a gene: 11. In germline, CDR1 is MDHEN, CDR2 SYDVKM. This CDR3 has 20 residues. CDR3 nucleotides: TGTGCCAGCAGTTTATTGCAACTAGCGGGAGCAATAAGCTCCTACAATGAGCAGTTCTTC. Translation gives CASSLLQLAGAISSYNEQFF.

This CDR3 reads CASSQGQTYSYEQYF. CDR3 in DNA: TGTGCCAGCAGTCAGGGTCAAACCTACTCCTACGAGCAGTACTTC. The rearrangement links TRBV12-3 or TRBV12-4 to TRBJ2-7, with a tentative D call TRBD1 (5 bases). CDR3 size: 15 residues. Trimming removed 5 bases from V and 0 bases from J, with 14 bases in between.

The J gene is TRBJ1-2, the V gene TRBV7-6; D might be TRBD1 (6 bases). This CDR3 contains 14 residues. The germline V and J ends were trimmed by 0 bases and 8 bases, with 13 bases remaining between them. The germline V gene has CDR1 SGHVS and CDR2 FNYEAQ. CDR3 sequence reads: CASSLAGGAIGYTF. The CDR3 nucleotides are TGTGCCAGCAGCTTAGCGGGGGGCGCAATCGGCTACACCTTC.

This clonotype was found a few times. The V gene is TRBV19, the J gene TRBJ1-2, with D hard to call. The CDR3 loop spans 11 amino acids. V shed 7 bases and J shed 7 bases, with 10 bases lying between them. From germline, CDR1 is LNHDA and CDR2 SQIVND (reference sequence). Written as DNA, the CDR3 is TGTGCCAGTAAATGGGGTTTTGGCTACACCTTC. It is translated as CASKWGFGYTF.

The J gene is TRBJ2-3, the V gene TRBV18, with unresolved D. Germline assignment: CDR1 KGHSH and CDR2 LQKENI. The CDR3 spans 11 residues. V dropped 3 bases and J dropped 6 bases, with 4 bases sitting between them. CDR3 DNA: TGTGCCAGCTCACCCCAGGATACGCAGTATTTT. This sequence encodes CASSPQDTQYF.

This clonotype came up a few times. The chain carries TRBV6-7 and TRBJ2-3, with TRBD2 matching 7 bases. TRBV6-7 is labeled an ORF, and its function is uncertain. CDR3 length: 15 amino acids. The V gene end was trimmed by 6 bases and the J gene end by 2 bases; junction bases not matched to a gene: 8. The CDR3 is CASRTTGTTTDTQYF. The CDR3 DNA sequence: TGTGCCAGCAGAACTACCGGGACTACCACAGATACGCAGTATTTT.